This T cell receptor beta chain was found in a study of OX40 agonist ivuxolimab in advanced cancers. Study-wide results and caveats: People who partly responded at 0.1-3.0 mg/kg had some of the least clonal expansion seen.

The germline CDR1 and CDR2 sequences are SGHNT and YENEEA. The V segment lost 5 bases and the J segment 10 bases; nucleotides outside the gene matches: 17. CDR3 length equals 16 residues. About this clone itself: The target antigen is unknown.

Produced via immunoSEQ multiplex PCR; TCRdb's table is partial and in-frame only. The table shows tens of thousands of clones, with around 87% occurring only once. The source was CD4+ or CD8+ T cells sorted from blood, collected in a trial of the OX40 agonist ivuxolimab. The chain is built from TRBV11-3 and TRBJ2-1, with 7 bases identical to TRBD2. This receptor was identified in an adult with an advanced solid tumor such as melanoma, head and neck, liver or kidney cancer. The CDR3 loop is CASSLGGGSAFREQFF. CDR3 sequence (DNA): TGTGCCAGCAGCCTTGGTGGCGGGAGCGCCTTTCGAGAGCAGTTCTTC.